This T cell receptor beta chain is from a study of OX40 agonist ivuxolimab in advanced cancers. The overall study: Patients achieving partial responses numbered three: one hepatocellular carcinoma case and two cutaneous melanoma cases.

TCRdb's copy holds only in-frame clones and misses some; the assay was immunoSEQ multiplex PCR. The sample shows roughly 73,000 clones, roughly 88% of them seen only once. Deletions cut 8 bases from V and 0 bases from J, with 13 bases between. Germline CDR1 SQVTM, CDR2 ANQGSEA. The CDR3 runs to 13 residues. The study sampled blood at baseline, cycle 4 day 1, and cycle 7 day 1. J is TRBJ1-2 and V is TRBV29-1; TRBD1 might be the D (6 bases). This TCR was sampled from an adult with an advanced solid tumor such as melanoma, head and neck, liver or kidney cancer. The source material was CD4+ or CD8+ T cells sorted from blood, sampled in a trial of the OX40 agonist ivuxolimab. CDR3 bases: TGCAGCACGTCAGGGGCTACTAACTATGGCTACACCTTC. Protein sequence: CSTSGATNYGYTF.